What follows are 2 T cell receptor beta chains derived from one specimen sequenced in a study of blood T cell repertoires in COVID-19. TCRdb's copy holds only in-frame clones and misses some; the assay was immunoSEQ multiplex PCR. Among some 35,000 clones listed, about 85% were seen once. The sequencing sample was made of peripheral blood. These receptor sequences come from a man in his 70s with acute or convalescent COVID-19.

The chain employs TRBV29-1 and TRBJ1-2; 11 bases agree with TRBD1. The CDR3 covers 14 residues. CDR1 is SQVTM and CDR2 is ANQGSEA in the germline V gene. V trimming: 4 bases; J trimming: 7 bases; junction bases outside the gene matches: 8. CDR3 loop: CSVGKGQGDRGYTF. In nucleotides, the CDR3 is TGCAGCGTTGGTAAGGGACAGGGGGATCGTGGCTACACCTTC.

The chain joins TRBV11-2 to TRBJ1-4, with 7 positions matching TRBD1. V shed 6 bases, J shed 8 bases, and the junction held 6 bases outside the gene matches. Germline CDR1 is SGHAT and CDR2 is FQNNGV. The CDR3 runs to 13 residues. CDR3 loop: CASSSTGPEKLFF. CDR3 DNA sequence: TGTGCCAGCAGTTCGACAGGGCCCGAAAAACTGTTTTTT.